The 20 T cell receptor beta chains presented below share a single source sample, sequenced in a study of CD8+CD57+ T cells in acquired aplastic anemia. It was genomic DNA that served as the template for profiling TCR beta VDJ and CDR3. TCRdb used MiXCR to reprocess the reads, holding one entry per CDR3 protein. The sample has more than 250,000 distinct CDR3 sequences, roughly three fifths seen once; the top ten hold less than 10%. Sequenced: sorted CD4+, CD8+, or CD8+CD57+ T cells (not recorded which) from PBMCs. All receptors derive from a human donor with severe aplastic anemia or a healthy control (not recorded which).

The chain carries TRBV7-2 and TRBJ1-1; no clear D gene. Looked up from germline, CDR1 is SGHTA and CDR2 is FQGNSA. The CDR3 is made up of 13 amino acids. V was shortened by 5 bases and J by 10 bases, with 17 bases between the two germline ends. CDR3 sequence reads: CASSPRGQLIAFF. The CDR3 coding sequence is TGTGCCAGCAGCCCCCGGGGTCAACTGATAGCTTTCTTT.

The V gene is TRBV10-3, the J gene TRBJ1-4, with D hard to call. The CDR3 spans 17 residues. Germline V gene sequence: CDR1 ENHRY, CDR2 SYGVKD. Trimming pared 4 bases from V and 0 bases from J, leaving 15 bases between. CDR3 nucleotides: TGTGCCATCAGTGCTCGTGACGGATTATCAACTAATGAAAAACTGTTTTTT. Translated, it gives CAISARDGLSTNEKLFF.

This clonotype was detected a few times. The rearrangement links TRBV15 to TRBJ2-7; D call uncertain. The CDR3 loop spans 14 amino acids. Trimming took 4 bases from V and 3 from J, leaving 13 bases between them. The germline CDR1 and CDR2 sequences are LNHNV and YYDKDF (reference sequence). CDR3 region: CATSKGRNNYEQYF. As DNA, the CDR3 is TGTGCCACCAGCAAAGGGCGGAATAACTACGAGCAGTACTTC.

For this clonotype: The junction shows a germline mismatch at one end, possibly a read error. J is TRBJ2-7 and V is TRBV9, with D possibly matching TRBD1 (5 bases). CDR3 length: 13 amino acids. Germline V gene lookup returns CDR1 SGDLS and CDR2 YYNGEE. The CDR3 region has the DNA TGTGCCAGCGGCGTCAGGGCAGACGGAGAGCAGTACTTC. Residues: CASGVRADGEQYF.

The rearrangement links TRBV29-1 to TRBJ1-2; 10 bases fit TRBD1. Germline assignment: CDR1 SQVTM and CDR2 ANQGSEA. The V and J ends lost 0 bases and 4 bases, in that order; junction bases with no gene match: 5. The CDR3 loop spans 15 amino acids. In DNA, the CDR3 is TGCAGCGTTGAAGATGCCGGGACAGGGGCCTATGGCTACACCTTC. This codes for CSVEDAGTGAYGYTF.

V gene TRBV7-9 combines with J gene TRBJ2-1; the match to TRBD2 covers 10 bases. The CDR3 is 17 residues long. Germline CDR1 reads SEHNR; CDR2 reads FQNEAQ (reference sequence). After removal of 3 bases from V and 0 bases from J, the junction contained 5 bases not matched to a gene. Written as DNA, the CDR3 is TGTGCCAGCAGCTTCCGAGCGGGAGGGAGCTCCTACAATGAGCAGTTCTTC. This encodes CASSFRAGGSSYNEQFF.

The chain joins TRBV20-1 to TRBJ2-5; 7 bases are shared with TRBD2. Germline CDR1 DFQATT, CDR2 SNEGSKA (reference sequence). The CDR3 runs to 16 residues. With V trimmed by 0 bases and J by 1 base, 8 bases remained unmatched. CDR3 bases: TGCAGTGCTAGAGATCCGGGGGAGGGCCTCCAAGAGACCCAGTACTTC. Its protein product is CSARDPGEGLQETQYF.

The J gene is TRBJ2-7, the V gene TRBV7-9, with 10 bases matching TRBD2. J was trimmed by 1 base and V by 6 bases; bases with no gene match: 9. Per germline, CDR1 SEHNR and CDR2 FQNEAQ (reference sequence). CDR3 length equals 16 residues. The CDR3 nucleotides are TGTGCCAGCAGAAGTATAGGGACTAGCGATTCCTACGAGCAGTACTTC. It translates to CASRSIGTSDSYEQYF.

The CDR3 reads CASSIDGNNYGYTF. The CDR3 nucleotides are TGTGCCAGTAGTATAGACGGCAACAACTATGGCTACACCTTC. The chain carries TRBV19 and TRBJ1-2; the D is unclear. The CDR3 spans 14 residues. Germline V gives CDR1 LNHDA, CDR2 SQIVND (reference sequence). V gave up 0 bases and J gave up 2 bases, with 7 bases separating them.

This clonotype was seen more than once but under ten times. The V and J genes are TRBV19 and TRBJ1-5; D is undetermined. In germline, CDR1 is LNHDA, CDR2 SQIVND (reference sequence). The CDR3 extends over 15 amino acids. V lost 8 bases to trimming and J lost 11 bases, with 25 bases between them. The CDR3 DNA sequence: TGTGCCAGTTCCAACCGAGGCGGGCCCCGTGACGCCCAGCATTTT. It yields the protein CASSNRGGPRDAQHF.

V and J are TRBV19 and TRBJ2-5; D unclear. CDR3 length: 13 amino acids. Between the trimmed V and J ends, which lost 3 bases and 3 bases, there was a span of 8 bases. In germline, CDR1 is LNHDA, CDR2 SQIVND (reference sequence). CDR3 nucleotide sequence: TGTGCCAGTAGTATTCTCCCCAAAGAGACCCAGTACTTC. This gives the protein CASSILPKETQYF. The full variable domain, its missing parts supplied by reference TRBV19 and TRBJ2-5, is DGGITQSPKYLFRKEGQNVTLSCEQNLNHDAMYWYRQDPGQGLRLIYYSQIVNDFQKGDIAEGYSVSREKKESFPLTVTSAQKNPTAFYLCASSILPKETQYFGPGTRLLVL.

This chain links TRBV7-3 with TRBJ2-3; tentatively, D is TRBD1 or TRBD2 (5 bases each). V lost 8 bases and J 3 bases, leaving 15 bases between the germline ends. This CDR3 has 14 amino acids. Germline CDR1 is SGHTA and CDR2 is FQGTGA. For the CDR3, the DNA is TGTGCCAGCCGCGCGATTTGGGGGACAGATACGCAGTATTTT. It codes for CASRAIWGTDTQYF.

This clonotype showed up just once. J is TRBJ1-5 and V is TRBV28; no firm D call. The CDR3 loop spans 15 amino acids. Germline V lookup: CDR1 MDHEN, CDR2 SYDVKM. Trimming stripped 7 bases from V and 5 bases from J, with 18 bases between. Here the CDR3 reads CASTYSGAGDQPQHF. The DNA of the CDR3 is TGTGCCAGCACCTACTCGGGCGCGGGAGATCAGCCCCAGCATTTT.

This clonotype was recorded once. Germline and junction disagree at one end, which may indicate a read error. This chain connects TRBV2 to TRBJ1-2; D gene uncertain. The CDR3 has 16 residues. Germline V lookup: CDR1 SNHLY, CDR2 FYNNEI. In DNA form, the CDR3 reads TGTGCCAGCAGCTTGGCCCGGAACAGACTAAACTACGGCTACACCTTC. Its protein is CASSLARNRLNYGYTF. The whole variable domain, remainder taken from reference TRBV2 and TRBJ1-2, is EPEVTQTPSHQVTQMGQEVILRCVPISNHLYFYWYRQILGQKVEFLVSFYNNEISEKSEIFDDQFSVERPDGSNFTLKIRSTKLEDSAMYFCASSLARNRLNYGYTFGSGTRLTVV.

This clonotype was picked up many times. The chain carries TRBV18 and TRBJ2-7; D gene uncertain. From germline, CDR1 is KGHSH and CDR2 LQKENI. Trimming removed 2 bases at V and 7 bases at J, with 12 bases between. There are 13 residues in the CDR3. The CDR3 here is CASSPKTVGEQYF. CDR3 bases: TGTGCCAGCTCACCAAAGACCGTAGGGGAGCAGTACTTC.

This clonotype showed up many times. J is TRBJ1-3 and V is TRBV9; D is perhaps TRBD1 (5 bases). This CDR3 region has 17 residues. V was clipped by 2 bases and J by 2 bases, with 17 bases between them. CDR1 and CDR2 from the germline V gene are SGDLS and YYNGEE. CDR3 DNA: TGTGCCAGCAGCGTCAGACTACCAGGGTACCCTGGAAACACCATATATTTT. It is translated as CASSVRLPGYPGNTIYF.

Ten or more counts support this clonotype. CDR3: CASSLDRVTGELFF. The CDR3, as DNA: TGTGCCAGCAGCCTAGACAGGGTCACCGGGGAGCTGTTTTTT. V is TRBV7-8 and J is TRBJ2-2, with 7 bases matching TRBD1. The CDR3 totals 14 residues. The V gene end was trimmed by 5 bases and the J gene end by 4 bases; junction bases not matched to a gene: 4. Germline CDR1 and CDR2: SGHVS and FQNEAQ.

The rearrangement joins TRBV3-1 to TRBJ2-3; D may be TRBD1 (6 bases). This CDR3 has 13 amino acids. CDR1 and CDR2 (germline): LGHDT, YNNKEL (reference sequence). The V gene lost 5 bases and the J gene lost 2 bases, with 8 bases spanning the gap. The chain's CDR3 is CASSWDNTDTQYF. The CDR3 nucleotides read TGTGCCAGCAGCTGGGACAACACAGATACGCAGTATTTT.

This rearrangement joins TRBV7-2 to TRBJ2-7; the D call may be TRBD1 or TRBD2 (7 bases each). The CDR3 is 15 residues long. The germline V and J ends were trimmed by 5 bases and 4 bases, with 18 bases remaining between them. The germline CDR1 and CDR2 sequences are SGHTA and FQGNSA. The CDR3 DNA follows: TGTGCCAGCAGCCAGCAGGGAGGGGGCCAGTACGAGCAGTACTTC. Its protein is CASSQQGGGQYEQYF. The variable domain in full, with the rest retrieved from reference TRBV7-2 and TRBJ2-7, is GAGVSQSPSNKVTEKGKDVELRCDPISGHTALYWYRQSLGQGLEFLIYFQGNSAPDKSGLPSDRFSAERTGGSVSTLTIQRTQQEDSAVYLCASSQQGGGQYEQYFGPGTRLTVT.

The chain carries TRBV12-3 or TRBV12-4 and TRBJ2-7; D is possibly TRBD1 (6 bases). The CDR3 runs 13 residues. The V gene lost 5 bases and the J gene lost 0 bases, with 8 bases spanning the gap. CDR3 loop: CASSADSSYEQYF. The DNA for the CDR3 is TGTGCCAGCAGTGCGGACAGCTCCTACGAGCAGTACTTC.